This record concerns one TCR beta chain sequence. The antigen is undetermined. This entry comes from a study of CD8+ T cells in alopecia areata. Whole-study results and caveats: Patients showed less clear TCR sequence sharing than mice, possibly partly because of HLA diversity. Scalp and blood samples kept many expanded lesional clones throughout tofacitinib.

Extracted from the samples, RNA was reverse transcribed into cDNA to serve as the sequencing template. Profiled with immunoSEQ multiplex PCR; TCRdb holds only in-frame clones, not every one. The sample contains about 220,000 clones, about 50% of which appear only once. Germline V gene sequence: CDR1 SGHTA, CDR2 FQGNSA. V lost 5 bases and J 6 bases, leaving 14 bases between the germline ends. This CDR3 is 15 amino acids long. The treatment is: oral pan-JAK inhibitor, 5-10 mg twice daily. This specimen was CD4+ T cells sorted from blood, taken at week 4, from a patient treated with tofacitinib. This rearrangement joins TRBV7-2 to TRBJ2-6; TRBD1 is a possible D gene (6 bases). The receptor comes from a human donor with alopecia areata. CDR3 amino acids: CASSPFRGEANVLTF. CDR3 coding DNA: TGTGCCAGCAGCCCATTCAGGGGAGAGGCCAACGTCCTGACTTTC.